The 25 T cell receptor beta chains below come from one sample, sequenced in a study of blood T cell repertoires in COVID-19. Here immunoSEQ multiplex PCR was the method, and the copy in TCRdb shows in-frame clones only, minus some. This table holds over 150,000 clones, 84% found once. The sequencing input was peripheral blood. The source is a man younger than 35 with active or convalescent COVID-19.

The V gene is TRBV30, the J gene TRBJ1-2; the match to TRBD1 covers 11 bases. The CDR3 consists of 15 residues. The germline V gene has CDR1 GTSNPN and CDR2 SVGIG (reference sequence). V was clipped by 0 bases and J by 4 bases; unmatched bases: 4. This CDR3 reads CAWSVQGTGGYGYTF. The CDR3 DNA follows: TGTGCCTGGAGTGTACAAGGGACAGGGGGCTATGGCTACACCTTC.

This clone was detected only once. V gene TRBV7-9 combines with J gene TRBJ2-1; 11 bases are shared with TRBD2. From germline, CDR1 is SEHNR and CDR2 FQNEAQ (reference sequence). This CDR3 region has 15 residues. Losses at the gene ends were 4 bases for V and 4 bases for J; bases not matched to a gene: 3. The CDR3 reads CASSSRTSGYNEQFF. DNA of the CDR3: TGTGCCAGCAGCTCCCGGACTAGCGGGTACAATGAGCAGTTCTTC. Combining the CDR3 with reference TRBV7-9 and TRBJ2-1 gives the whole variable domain DTGVSQNPRHKITKRGQNVTFRCDPISEHNRLYWYRQTLGQGPEFLTYFQNEAQLEKSRLLSDRFSAERPKGSFSTLEIQRTEQGDSAMYLCASSSRTSGYNEQFFGPGTRLTVL.

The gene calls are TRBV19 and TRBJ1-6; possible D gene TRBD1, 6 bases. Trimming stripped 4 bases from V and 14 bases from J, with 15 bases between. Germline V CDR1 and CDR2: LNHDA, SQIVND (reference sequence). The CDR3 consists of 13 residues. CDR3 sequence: CASSTAQGFTLHF. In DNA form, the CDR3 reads TGTGCCAGTAGTACCGCACAGGGTTTCACCCTCCACTTT.

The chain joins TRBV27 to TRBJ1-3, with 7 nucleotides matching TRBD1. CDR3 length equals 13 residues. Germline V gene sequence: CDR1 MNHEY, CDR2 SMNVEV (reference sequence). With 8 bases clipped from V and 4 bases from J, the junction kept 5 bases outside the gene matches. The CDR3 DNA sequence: TGTGCCAGCCGTCGGACAGGAGGAAACACCATATATTTT. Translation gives CASRRTGGNTIYF.

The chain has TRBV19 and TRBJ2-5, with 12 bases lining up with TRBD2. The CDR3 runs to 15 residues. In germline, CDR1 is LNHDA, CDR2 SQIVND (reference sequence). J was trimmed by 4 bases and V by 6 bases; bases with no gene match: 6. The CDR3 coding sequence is TGTGCCAGTAGAACTCTAGCGGGGGGGGCAGAGACCCAGTACTTC. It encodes CASRTLAGGAETQYF.

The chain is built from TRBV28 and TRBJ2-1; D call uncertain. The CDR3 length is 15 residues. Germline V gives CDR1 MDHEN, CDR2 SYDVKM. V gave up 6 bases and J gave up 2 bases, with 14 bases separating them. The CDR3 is CASSPPVGAYNEQFF. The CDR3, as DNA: TGTGCCAGCAGCCCCCCTGTAGGAGCCTACAATGAGCAGTTCTTC.

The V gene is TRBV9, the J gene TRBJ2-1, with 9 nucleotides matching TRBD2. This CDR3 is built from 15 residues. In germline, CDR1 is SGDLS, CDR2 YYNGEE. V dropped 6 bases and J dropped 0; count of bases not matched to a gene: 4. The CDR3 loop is CASTFSGSSYNEQFF. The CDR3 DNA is TGTGCCAGCACCTTTAGCGGGAGCTCCTACAATGAGCAGTTCTTC.

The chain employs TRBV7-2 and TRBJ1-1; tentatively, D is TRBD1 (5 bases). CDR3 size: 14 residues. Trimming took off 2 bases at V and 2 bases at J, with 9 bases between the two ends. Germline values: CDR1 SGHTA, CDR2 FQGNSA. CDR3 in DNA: TGTGCCAGCAGCTTACTGGGACTAAACACTGAAGCTTTCTTT. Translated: CASSLLGLNTEAFF.

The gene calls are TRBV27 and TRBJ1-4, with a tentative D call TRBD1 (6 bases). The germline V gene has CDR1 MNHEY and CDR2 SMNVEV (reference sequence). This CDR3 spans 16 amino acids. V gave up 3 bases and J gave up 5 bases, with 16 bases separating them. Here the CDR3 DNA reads TGTGCCAGCAGTTTGATACCCGGGACAATCAATGAAAAACTGTTTTTT. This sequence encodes CASSLIPGTINEKLFF.

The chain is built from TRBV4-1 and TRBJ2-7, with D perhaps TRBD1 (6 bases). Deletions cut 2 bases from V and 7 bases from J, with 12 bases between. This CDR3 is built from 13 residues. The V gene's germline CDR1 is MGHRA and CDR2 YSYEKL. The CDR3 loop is CASSQNRALEQYF. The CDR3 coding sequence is TGCGCCAGCAGCCAAAACAGGGCCTTAGAGCAGTACTTC.

The CDR3 here is CASTWGFSGIQETQYF. CDR3 sequence (DNA): TGTGCCAGCACCTGGGGGTTTAGCGGGATTCAAGAGACCCAGTACTTC. The rearrangement links TRBV7-2 to TRBJ2-5, with 8 bases fitting TRBD2. The J segment lost 2 bases and the V segment lost 7 bases, leaving 12 bases of the junction unmatched. Per germline, CDR1 SGHTA and CDR2 FQGNSA. The length of the CDR3 is 16 residues.

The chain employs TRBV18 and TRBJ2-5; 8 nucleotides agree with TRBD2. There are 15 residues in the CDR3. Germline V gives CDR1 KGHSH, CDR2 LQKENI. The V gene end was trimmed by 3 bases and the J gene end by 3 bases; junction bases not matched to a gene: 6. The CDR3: CASSPFGGAEETQYF. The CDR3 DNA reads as TGTGCCAGCTCACCTTTCGGGGGGGCGGAAGAGACCCAGTACTTC.

The CDR3 DNA reads as TGTGCCAGCAGCTTAAATGTCCGGACTAGCGGGAGCTCCTACGAGCAGTACTTC. This codes for CASSLNVRTSGSSYEQYF. This chain links TRBV11-2 with TRBJ2-7; TRBD2 agrees at 13 bases. CDR1 is SGHAT, CDR2 FQNNGV, per germline. This CDR3 has 18 residues. V was clipped by 2 bases and J by 0 bases; unmatched bases: 7.

CDR3 amino acids: CASSYSVGGSTEAFF. The DNA of the CDR3 is TGTGCCAGCAGTTACTCGGTGGGAGGGAGCACTGAAGCTTTCTTT. This chain links TRBV6-6 with TRBJ1-1; no reliable D call. V was pared by 0 bases and J by 4 bases, with 12 bases between. Germline V lookup: CDR1 MNHNY, CDR2 SVGAGI (reference sequence). The CDR3 has 15 amino acids.

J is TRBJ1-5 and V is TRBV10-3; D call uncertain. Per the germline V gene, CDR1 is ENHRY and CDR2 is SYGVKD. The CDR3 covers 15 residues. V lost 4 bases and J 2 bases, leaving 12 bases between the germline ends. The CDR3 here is CAISVEGRGNQPQHF. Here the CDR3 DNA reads TGTGCCATCAGTGTTGAGGGTCGGGGCAATCAGCCCCAGCATTTT.

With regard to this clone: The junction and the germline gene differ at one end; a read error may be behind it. CDR3 sequence reads: CASSLDRYNEQFF. CDR3 DNA sequence: TGTGCTAGCAGCTTGGACAGATACAATGAGCAGTTCTTC. V gene TRBV7-7 combines with J gene TRBJ2-1; a weak D match, TRBD1 (6 bases). Germline CDR1 is SSHAT and CDR2 is FNYEAQ (reference sequence). The CDR3 totals 13 residues.

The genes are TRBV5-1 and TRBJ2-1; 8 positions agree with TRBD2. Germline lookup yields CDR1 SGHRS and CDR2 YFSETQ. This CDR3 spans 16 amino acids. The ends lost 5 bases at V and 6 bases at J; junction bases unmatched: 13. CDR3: CASRDASGGAFNEQFF. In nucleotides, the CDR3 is TGCGCCAGCAGGGACGCCAGCGGGGGAGCATTCAATGAGCAGTTCTTC.

This CDR3 is CASSLDLAAYNEQFF. In nucleotides, the CDR3 is TGTGCCAGCAGCTTAGATCTAGCGGCTTACAATGAGCAGTTCTTC. The chain uses TRBV7-3 and TRBJ2-1; 7 bases agree with TRBD2. CDR1 and CDR2 from the germline V gene are SGHTA and FQGTGA. CDR3 length equals 15 residues. The J segment lost 4 bases and the V segment lost 2 bases, leaving 5 bases of the junction unmatched.

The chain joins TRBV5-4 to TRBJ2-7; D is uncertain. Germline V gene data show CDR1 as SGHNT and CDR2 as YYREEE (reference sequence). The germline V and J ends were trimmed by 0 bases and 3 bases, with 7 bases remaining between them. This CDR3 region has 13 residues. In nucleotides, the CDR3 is TGTGCCAGCAGCTTGGACATTCACTACGAGCAGTACTTC. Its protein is CASSLDIHYEQYF.

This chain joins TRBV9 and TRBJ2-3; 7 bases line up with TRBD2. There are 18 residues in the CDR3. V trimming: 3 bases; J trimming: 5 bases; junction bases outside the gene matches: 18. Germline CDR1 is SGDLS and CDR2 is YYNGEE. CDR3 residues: CASSAFPQGGAPGDTQYF. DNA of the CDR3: TGTGCCAGCAGCGCCTTCCCCCAGGGAGGGGCCCCGGGAGATACGCAGTATTTT.

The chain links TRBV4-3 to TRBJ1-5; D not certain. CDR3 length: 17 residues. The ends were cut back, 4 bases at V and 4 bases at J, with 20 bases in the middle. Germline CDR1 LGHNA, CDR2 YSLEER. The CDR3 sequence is CASSLDVSLGRNQPQHF. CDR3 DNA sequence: TGCGCCAGCAGCCTCGACGTGAGTCTCGGGAGGAATCAGCCCCAGCATTTT.

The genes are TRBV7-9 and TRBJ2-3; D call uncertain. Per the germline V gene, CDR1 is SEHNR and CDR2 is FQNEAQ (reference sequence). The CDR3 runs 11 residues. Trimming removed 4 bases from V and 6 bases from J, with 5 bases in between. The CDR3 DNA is TGTGCCAGCAGCTCCGAGGATACGCAGTATTTT. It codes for CASSSEDTQYF.

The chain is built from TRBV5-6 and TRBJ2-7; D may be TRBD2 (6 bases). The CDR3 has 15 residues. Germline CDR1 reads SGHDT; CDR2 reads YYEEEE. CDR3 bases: TGTGCGAGCCTGTTGGGGCGGGACCTCCTACACGAGCAGTACTTC. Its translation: CASLLGRDLLHEQYF.

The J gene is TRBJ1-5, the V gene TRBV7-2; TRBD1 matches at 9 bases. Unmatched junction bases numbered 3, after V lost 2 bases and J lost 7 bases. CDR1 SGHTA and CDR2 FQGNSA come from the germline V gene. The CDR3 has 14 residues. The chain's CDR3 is CASSLRTGEQPQHF. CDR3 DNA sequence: TGTGCCAGCAGCTTACGGACAGGGGAACAGCCCCAGCATTTT.

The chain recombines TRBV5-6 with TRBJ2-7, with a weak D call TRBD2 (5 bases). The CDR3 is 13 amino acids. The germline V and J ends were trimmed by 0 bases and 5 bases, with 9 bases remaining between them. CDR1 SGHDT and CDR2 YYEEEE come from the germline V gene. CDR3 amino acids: CASSLAAGNEQYF. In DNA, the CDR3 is TGTGCCAGCAGCTTGGCGGCCGGGAACGAGCAGTACTTC. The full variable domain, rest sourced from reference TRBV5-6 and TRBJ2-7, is DAGVTQSPTHLIKTRGQQVTLRCSPKSGHDTVSWYQQALGQGPQFIFQYYEEEERQRGNFPDRFSGHQFPNYSSELNVNALLLGDSALYLCASSLAAGNEQYFGPGTRLTVT.